The clone carrying this T cell receptor (beta chain) appeared many times. These data belong to a study of spatial heterogeneity in lung cancer. Study-wide context: When follow-up PBMC samples existed, they were sequenced (at a median of roughly 2 years after resection). Raw sequencing reads included, on average, more than eight appearances of each unique TCR and UMI combination.

Unique molecular identifiers, one per molecule, were present on every TCR cDNA molecule. TCRdb reanalysed the 5' RACE reads using MiXCR and keeps one entry per CDR3 protein. The sample shows some 120,000 distinct CDR3 sequences, more than 9% of them seen only once. Time point denoted: blood at routine non-recurrence follow-up after resection. In each case, whole RNA from tumor, nontumor lung or frozen PBMC was sequenced unsorted. Trimming took 6 bases from V and 3 from J, leaving 9 bases between them. The CDR3 runs to 13 residues. Looked up from germline, CDR1 is SGDLS and CDR2 is YYNGEE. The gene calls are TRBV9 and TRBJ2-2; D is unclear. Source: PBMCs, taken at follow-up. The TCR comes from a male donor with early-stage non-small cell lung cancer. This CDR3 reads CASTGSDTGELFF. CDR3 DNA sequence: TGTGCCAGCACGGGTAGTGACACCGGGGAGCTGTTTTTT.